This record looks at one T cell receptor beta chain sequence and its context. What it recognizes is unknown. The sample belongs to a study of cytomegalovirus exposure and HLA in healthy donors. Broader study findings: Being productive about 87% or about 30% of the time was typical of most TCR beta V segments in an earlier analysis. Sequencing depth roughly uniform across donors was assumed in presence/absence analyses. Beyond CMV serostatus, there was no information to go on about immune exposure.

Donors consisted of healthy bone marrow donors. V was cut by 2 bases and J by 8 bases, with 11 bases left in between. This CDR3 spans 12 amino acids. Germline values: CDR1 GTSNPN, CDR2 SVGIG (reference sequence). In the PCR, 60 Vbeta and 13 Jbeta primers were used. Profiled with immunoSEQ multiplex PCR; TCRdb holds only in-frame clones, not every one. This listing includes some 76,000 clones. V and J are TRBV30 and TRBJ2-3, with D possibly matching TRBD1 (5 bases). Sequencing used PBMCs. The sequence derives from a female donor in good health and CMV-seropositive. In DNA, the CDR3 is TGTGCCTGGAGTCCCCAGGGTGGTACGCAGTATTTT. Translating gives CAWSPQGGTQYF.